The clone carrying this T cell receptor (beta chain) has just a few counts. TCRdb called the 5' RACE reads again in MiXCR, with one record for every CDR3 protein. The sample lists tens of thousands of distinct CDR3 sequences, roughly 10% occurring once. CDR1 and CDR2 from the germline V gene are MNHEY and SVGAGI. The CDR3 length is 16 residues. V lost 6 bases and J 1 base, leaving 15 bases between the germline ends. The data belong to a study of early T cells in non-severe SARS-CoV-2 infection. The V call is TRBV6-5, the J call TRBJ1-4; D gene unclear. The TCR comes from an adult who was a healthcare worker with PCR-confirmed SARS-CoV-2 infection or an uninfected control (not recorded which). The material was whole blood, obtained at baseline. The CDR3 DNA follows: TGTGCCAGCAGCCTGCTGTCCGGTCGAACTAATGAAAAACTGTTTTTT. Translated, it gives CASSLLSGRTNEKLFF.